This TCR beta chain was identified in a study of blood T cell repertoires in COVID-19 (dated by TCRdb to about 2020). Study-level background: Samples from collaborators originated in the United States, Italy and Spain and spanned both the acute and convalescent phases of COVID-19. The prospective study material was composed of cDNA or gDNA derived from T cells, B-cell-depleted T cells, or PBMCs. Subjects who had been exposed to COVID-19, were actively infected with it, or had recovered from it provided the deeply sampled blood TCRbeta repertoires that made up the dataset. The repertoires were released in a freely available public database meant as a resource for research on the immune response to SARS-CoV-2. The samples were drawn from the first 160 participants of the ongoing ImmuneRACE study and from some 1,300 subjects provided by 6 global collaborators. Nearly every sample came with metadata listing a de-identified subject ID, COVID-19 status, age in years and sex. HLA class I and class II types, where available, came from metadata supplied by the sample provider rather than from assay-based typing.

The immunoSEQ Assay, a bias-controlled multiplex PCR, was used to amplify TCRbeta CDR3 regions from genomic DNA. Per the authors' processing: Within the assay, amplification of reference gene primers was used to estimate how many nucleated cells each sample contained. Sequence reads were collapsed and filtered to measure the absolute abundance of every unique TCRbeta CDR3 rearrangement. Productive Simpson clonality was computed per sample as the square root of Simpson's diversity index over productive rearrangements. TCRdb took over this immuneACCESS table, retaining in-frame rearrangements with V and J assigned. Such tables are incomplete; in checked studies, under half of the missing clones stem from an unresolved V gene, and the remainder is unexplained. V and J calls and clone size are given by that table; D and trimming were obtained from the DNA. For this sample the table gives about 42,000 clones, of which about nine tenths were detected only once. The top ten constitute approximately 0.4% of the sample.

CDR1 SGHVS and CDR2 FNYEAQ are derived from the germline V gene. There are 16 amino acids in the CDR3, from cysteine to phenylalanine inclusive. The kept DNA is CDR3 alone, 48 bases in frame from the first base. The germline V end is reduced by 1 base and the J end by 0 bases; junction bases left unmatched: 2. Concerning this clone itself: Its cognate antigen has yet to be identified. Nothing much larger sits one base from this clone, and base qualities are not available.

What the authors observed across the whole study: Clinical and demographic metadata were provided uncurated, with the amount varying by source and participant.

Each collaborating institution followed its own protocols to collect whole blood in K2EDTA tubes. For TCRbeta analysis, collaborators shipped samples as frozen whole blood, isolated PBMCs, or DNA extracted from either of those sample types. The sample was peripheral blood. The chain employs TRBV7-6 and TRBJ2-5, with TRBD1 identical over 10 junction bases. This TCR was recovered from a human donor in a cohort sampled during active COVID-19. The base sequence is TGTGCCAGCAGCTTAGGGGGACAGGGGTACCAAGAGACCCAGTACTTC. The resulting protein is CASSLGGQGYQETQYF.